This entry concerns a single T cell receptor (beta chain). Clones were read by immunoSEQ multiplex PCR, and TCRdb kept only the in-frame ones, dropping some. The sample records about 23,000 clones, approximately 84% being singletons. This specimen comes from a study of somatic mutations in cytotoxic T cells in rheumatoid arthritis. Flow cytometry served to check the purity of CD4+ and CD8+ cells, which were isolated by positive magnetic bead selection. CDR1 and CDR2 (germline): SGHDT, YYEEEE. This CDR3 spans 14 amino acids. V lost 6 bases to trimming and J lost 3 bases; unmatched junction nucleotides: 5.

The TCR originated in an adult with rheumatoid arthritis. The V and J genes are TRBV5-6 and TRBJ1-4; 7 positions match TRBD1. The sequenced sample consisted of CD8+ T cells sorted from blood. In DNA form, the CDR3 reads TGTGCCAGCACGCCGACAGGGTCTAATGAAAAACTGTTTTTT. Translated, it gives CASTPTGSNEKLFF.